One TCR beta chain is described in this entry. Its antigen is not identified. This sample was included in a study of graft-versus-host responses after intestinal transplantation. Across the study: Recipients were given multivisceral, liver-intestinal, or isolated intestinal transplants. Recipients across the board were started on anti-thymocyte globulin induction, then kept on tacrolimus and steroids for 2 to 4 years.

Germline V CDR1 and CDR2: SGHRS, YFSETQ. The CDR3 sequence is 15 residues long. J was trimmed by 2 bases and V by 2 bases; bases with no gene match: 4. Study-level findings and limits: High graft-versus-host to host-versus-graft clonal ratios were found in allografts of patients who had graft-donor T cell macrochimerism. Ileal or blood samples showed some GvH clones first, and such clones were also found in recipient marrow.

This table comes from immunoSEQ multiplex PCR, and its TCRdb copy is limited to in-frame clones, with some not included. Here the sample spans fewer than 95,000 clones, roughly 91% being singletons. Sequenced material: unstimulated CD8+ T cells sorted from spleen or lymph node cells, taken before intestinal transplant. The genes are TRBV5-1 and TRBJ2-7, with 10 bases aligning to TRBD1. This TCR was recovered from a human donor who received an intestinal transplant. The CDR3 loop is CASSLTGTGAYEQYF. In nucleotides, the CDR3 is TGCGCCAGCAGCTTAACCGGGACAGGGGCCTACGAGCAGTACTTC.